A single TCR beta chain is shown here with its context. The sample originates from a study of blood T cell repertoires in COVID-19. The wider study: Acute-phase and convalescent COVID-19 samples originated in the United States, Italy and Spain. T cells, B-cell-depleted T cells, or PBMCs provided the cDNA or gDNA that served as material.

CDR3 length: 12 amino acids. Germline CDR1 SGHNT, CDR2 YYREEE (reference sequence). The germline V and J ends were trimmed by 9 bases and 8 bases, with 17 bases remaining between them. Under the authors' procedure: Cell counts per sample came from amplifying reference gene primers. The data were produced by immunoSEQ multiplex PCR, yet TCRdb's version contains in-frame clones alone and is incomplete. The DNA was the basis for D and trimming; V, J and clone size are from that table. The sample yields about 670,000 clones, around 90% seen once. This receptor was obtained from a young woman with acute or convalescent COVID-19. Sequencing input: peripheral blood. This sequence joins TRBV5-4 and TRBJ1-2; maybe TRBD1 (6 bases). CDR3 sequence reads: CAMAPRGVGYTF. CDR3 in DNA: TGTGCCATGGCCCCCAGGGGCGTCGGCTACACCTTC.